This TCR beta chain was found in a study of Ad26.COV2.S vaccination and SARS-CoV-2 variants. Study-wide points: Analytic work on TCR breadth and depth might have understated the full extent of total T cell responses.

Assay used: immunoSEQ multiplex PCR; TCRdb lists only in-frame clones, some missing. Of some 330,000 clones listed, 85% to 90% are singletons. This clone appeared a single time. Antigen unknown. As to treatment: over 15 received Ad26.COV2.S at low or high dose, single or two shots; five or six received placebo; per-sample allocation not given. After the first vaccine or placebo injection, samples were drawn on day 63. Recruitment in Boston yielded a donor of adult age, 18-55 years. CDR1 MGHRA and CDR2 YSYEKL come from the germline V gene. Trimming removed 4 bases from V and 9 bases from J, with 18 bases in between. This CDR3 is 14 amino acids long.

This receptor was obtained from a person aged 18-65 years who received the Ad26.COV2.S COVID-19 vaccine or a placebo. The chain combines TRBV4-1 with TRBJ1-1; D ambiguous. The starting material was peripheral blood, obtained in a trial of Ad26.COV2.S vaccine versus placebo. The DNA of the CDR3 is TGCGCCAGCAGCCGTCTCCCGGGCCTCGGGAAAGCTTTCTTT. This gives the protein CASSRLPGLGKAFF.